This TCR beta chain emerged from a study of blood T cell repertoires in COVID-19. In the study overall: COVID-19 samples, acute and convalescent, were from the United States, Italy and Spain. PBMCs, B-cell-depleted T cells, or T cells provided the cDNA or gDNA that made up the material.

Germline V gene lookup returns CDR1 MRHNA and CDR2 SNTAGT. The ends lost 6 bases at V and 2 bases at J; junction bases unmatched: 2. The CDR3 has 13 amino acids. Authors' analysis steps: Reference gene primer amplification yielded estimated nucleated cell counts. Libraries were prepared by immunoSEQ multiplex PCR; TCRdb keeps only in-frame clonotypes and omits some of them. V, J and clone size derive from that table, while D and trimming were established from the DNA sequence. Here the sample spans 200,000 to 250,000 clones, under 95% being singletons. This receptor was taken from a woman aged 18-29 years who had recovered from COVID-19. This sequence joins TRBV6-4 and TRBJ1-2; TRBD1 aligns across 8 bases. Sequencing was performed on PBMCs or T cells enriched from blood (not recorded which). CDR3 in DNA: TGTGCCAGCAGCCGGACAGGGAACTATGGCTACACCTTC. Protein product: CASSRTGNYGYTF.